The following is a TCR beta chain sequence with its context. The sample is drawn from a study of shared clonotypes between healthy human individuals. The V end lost 2 bases, the J end lost 1 base, and 9 bases lay between the germline ends. Germline CDR1 is MDHEN and CDR2 is SYDVKM. This CDR3 is 15 amino acids long. Sequencing was performed with immunoSEQ multiplex PCR; in TCRdb, only in-frame clones are kept and a portion is missing. The data contain about 530,000 clones, about 95% of them singletons. Sequenced material: naive CD4+ T cells sorted from blood. Subset reported: CD45RA+ positively selected. This chain joins TRBV28 and TRBJ1-5; D uncertain. This TCR came from a woman aged 25 to 39 in good health. CDR3 DNA: TGTGCCAGCAGTTTACCCAGGTTGAGCAATCAGCCCCAGCATTTT. This translates into CASSLPRLSNQPQHF.